The next 3 T cell receptor beta chains were all read from a single sample in a study of T cells in Graves' hyperthyroidism and ophthalmopathy. Regions amplified from RNA transcripts were the TCR beta CDR3 regions. The HTBI set primed first-round TCR CDR3 RT-PCR. TCRdb called the multiplex PCR reads again in MiXCR, with one record for every CDR3 protein. This table holds some 560,000 distinct CDR3 sequences, approximately 14% found once. The sample taken for sequencing was blood. Receptor source: a woman in her twenties or thirties with Graves' hyperthyroidism.

The chain couples TRBV4-2 to TRBJ2-5, with D possibly being TRBD1 (6 bases). CDR1 and CDR2 from the germline V gene are LGHNA and YNFKEQ. CDR3 length: 17 residues. Trimming shortened V by 0 bases and J by 0 bases, and 14 bases separated the two germline ends. Here the CDR3 DNA reads TGTGCCAGCAGCCAAGACTCCGGAAGGGGGAACCAAGAGACCCAGTACTTC. It specifies CASSQDSGRGNQETQYF.

V is TRBV15 and J is TRBJ1-5; D not resolved. Looked up from germline, CDR1 is LNHNV and CDR2 is YYDKDF (reference sequence). Trimming left V 5 bases short and J 5 bases short, with 10 bases between. CDR3 size: 13 residues. The CDR3 loop is CATSDWLDQPQHF. For the CDR3, the DNA is TGTGCCACCAGCGACTGGTTGGATCAGCCCCAGCATTTT.

The rearrangement joins TRBV27 to TRBJ2-1, with D possibly TRBD1 on 5 matching bases. Trimming shortened V by 7 bases and J by 2 bases, and 18 bases separated the two germline ends. CDR1 and CDR2 (germline): MNHEY, SMNVEV (reference sequence). The CDR3 is 16 residues long. In DNA form, the CDR3 reads TGTGCCAGCACCCCGCTCTCCCCCAGGGCCTACAATGAGCAGTTCTTC. Its translation: CASTPLSPRAYNEQFF.